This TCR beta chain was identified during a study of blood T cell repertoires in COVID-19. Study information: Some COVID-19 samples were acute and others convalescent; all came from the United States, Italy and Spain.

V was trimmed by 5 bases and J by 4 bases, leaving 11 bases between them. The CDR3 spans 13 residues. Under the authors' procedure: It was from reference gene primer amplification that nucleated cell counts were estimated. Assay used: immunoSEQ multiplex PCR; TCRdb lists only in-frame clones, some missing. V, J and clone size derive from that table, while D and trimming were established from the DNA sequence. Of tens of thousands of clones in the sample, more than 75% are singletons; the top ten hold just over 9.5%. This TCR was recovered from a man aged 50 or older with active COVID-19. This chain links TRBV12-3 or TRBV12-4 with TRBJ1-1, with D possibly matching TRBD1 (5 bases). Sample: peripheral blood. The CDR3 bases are TGTGCCAGCAGTCTTACAGGTTCCACTGAAGCTTTCTTT. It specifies CASSLTGSTEAFF.